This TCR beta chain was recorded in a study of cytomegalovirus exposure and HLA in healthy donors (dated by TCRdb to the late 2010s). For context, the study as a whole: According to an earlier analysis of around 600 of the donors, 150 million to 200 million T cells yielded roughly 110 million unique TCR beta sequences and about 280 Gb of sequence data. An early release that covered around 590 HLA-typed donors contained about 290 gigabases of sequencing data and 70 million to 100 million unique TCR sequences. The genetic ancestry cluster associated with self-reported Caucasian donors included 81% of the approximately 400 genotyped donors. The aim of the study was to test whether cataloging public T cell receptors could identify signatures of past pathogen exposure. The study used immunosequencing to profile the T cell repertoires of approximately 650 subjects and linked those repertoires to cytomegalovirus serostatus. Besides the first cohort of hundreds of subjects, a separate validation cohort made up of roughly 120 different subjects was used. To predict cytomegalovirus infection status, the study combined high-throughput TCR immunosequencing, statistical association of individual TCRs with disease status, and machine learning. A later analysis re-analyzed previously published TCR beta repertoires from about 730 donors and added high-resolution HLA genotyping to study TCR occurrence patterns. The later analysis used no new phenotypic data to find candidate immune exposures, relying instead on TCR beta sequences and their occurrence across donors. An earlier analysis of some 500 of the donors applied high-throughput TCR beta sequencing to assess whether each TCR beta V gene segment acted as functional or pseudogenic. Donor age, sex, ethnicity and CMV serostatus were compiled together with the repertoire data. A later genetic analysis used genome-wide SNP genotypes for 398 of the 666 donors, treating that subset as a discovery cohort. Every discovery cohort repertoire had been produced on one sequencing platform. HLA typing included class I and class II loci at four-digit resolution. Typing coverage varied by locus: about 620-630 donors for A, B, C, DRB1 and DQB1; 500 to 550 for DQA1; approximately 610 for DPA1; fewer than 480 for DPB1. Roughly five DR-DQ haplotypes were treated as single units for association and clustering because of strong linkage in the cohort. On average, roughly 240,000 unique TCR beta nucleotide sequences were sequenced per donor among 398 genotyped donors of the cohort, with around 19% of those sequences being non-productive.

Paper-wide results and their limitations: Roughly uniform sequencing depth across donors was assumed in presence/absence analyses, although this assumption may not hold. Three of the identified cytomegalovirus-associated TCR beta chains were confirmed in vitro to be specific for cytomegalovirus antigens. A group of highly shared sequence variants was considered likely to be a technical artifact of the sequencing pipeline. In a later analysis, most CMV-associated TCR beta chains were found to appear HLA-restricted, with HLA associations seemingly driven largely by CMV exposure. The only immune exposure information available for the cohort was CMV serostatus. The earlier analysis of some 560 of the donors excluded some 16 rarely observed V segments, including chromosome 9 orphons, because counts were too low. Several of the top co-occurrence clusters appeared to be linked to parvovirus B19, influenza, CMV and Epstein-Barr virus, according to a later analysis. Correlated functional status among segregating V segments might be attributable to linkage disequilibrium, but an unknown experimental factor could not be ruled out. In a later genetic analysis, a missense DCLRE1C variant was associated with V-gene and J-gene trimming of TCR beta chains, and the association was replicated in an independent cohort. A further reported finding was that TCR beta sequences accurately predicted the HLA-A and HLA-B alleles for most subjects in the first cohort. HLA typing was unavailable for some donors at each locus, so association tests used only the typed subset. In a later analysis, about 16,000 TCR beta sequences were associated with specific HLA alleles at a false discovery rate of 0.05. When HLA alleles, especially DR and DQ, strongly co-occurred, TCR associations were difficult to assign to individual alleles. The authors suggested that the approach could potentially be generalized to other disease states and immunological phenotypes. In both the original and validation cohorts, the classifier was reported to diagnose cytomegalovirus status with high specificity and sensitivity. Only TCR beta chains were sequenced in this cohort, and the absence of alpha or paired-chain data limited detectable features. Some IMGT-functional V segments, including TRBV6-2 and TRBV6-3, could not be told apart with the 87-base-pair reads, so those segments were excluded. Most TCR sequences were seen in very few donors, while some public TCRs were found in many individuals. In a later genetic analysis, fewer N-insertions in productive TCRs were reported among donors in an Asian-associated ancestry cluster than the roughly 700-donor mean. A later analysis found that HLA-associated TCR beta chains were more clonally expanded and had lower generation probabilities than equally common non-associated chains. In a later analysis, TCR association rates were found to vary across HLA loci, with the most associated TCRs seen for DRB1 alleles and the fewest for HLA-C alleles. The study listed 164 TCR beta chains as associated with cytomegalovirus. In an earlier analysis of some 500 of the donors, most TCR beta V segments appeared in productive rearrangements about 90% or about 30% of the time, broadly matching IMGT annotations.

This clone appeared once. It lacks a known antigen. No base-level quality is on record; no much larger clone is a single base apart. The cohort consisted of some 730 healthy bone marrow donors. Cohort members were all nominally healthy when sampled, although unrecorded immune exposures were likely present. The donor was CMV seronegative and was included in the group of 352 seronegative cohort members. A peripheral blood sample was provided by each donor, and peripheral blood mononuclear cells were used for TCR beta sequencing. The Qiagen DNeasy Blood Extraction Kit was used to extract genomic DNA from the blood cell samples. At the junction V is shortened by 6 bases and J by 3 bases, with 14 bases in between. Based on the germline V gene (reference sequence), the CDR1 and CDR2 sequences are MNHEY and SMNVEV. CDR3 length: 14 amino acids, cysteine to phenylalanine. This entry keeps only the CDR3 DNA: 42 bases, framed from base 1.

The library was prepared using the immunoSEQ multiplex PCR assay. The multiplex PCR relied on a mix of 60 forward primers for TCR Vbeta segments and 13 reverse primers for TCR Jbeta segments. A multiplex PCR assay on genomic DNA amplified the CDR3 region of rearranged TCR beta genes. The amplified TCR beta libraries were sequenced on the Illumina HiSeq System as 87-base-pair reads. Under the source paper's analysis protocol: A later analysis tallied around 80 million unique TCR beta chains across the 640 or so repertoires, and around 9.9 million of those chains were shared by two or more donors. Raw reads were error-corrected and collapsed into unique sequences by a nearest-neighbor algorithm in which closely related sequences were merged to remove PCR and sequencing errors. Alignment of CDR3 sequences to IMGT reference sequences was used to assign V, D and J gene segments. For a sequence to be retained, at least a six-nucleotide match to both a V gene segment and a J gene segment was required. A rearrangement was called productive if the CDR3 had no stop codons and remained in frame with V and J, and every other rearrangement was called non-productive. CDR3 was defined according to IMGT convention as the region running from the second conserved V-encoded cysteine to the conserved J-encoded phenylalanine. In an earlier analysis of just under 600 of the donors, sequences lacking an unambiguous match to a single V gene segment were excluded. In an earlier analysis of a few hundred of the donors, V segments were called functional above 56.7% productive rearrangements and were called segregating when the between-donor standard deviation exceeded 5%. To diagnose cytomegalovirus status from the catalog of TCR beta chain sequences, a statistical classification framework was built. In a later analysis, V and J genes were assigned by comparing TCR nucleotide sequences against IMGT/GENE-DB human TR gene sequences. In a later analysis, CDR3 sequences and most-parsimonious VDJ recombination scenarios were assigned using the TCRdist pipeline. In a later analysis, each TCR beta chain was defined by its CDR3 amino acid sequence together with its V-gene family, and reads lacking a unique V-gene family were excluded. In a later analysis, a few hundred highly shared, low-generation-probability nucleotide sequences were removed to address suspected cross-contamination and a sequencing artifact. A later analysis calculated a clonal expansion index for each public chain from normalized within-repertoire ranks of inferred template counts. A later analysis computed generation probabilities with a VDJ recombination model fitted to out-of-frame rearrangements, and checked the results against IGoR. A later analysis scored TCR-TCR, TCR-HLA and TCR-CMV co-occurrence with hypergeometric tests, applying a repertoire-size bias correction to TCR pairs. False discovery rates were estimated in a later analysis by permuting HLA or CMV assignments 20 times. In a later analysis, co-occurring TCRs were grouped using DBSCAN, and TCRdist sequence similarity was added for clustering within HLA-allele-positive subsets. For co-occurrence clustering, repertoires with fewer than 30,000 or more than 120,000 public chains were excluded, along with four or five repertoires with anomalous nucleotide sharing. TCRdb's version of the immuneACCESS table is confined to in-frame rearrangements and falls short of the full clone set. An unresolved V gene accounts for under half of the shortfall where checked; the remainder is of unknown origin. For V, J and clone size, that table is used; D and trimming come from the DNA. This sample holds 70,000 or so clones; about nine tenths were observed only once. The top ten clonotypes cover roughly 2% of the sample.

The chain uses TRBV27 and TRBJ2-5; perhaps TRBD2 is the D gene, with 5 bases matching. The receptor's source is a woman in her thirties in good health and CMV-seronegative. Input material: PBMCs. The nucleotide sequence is TGTGCCAGCAGCCTCTCCTCGGGGAAAGAGACCCAGTACTTC. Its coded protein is CASSLSSGKETQYF.